The 22 T cell receptor beta chains presented below share a single source sample, sequenced in a study of a mutant IDH1 vaccine in newly diagnosed glioma (dated by TCRdb to about 2021). The receptor library was made with the immunoSEQ multiplex PCR assay. The immuneACCESS repertoire file appears here via TCRdb, limited to in-frame rearrangements. These files lack a portion of the clones; in checked studies, under half of the deficit traces to unresolved V genes, and the cause of the others is not known. The sample yields around 25,000 clones; 70% were counted once. The ten largest clones take up approximately 11% of the sample. What these receptors recognize is not known. Interpreted using the paper, the time point label stands for: week 11, during vaccination. Every vaccine dose consisted of 300 ug of a 20-mer mutant IDH1 peptide in Montanide, administered subcutaneously together with topical imiquimod.

The input for sequencing was peripheral blood mononuclear cells (PBMCs), taken from a glioma patient whose treatment included an IDH1 peptide vaccine. The receptor set was obtained from a man between 18 and 29 years old with glioma. Some clones in this sample may be carry-over from other donors' samples.

This clone was counted a few times. The chain is built from TRBV7-9 and TRBJ2-7; no reliable D call. CDR3 length equals 11 residues. The V end lost 2 bases, the J end lost 3 bases, and 2 bases lay between the germline ends. Looked up from germline, CDR1 is SEHNR and CDR2 is FQNEAQ (reference sequence). This CDR3 is CASSLIYEQYF. CDR3 sequence (DNA): TGTGCCAGCAGCTTAATCTACGAGCAGTACTTC.

This clone was seen more than once but under ten times. The rearrangement uses TRBV2 and TRBJ1-4; TRBD1 matches 7 bases. The germline gives CDR1 SNHLY, CDR2 FYNNEI. The CDR3 length is 15 residues. Trimming took 10 bases from V and 7 from J; bases not matched to a gene: 15. The CDR3 DNA reads TGTGCCACCCTACTCAACAGGGGCATCGGTGAAAAACTGTTTTTT. Its protein is CATLLNRGIGEKLFF.

The chain joins TRBV5-6 to TRBJ1-2; D is undetermined. Germline V CDR1 and CDR2: SGHDT, YYEEEE. Trimming removed 8 bases from V and 2 bases from J, with 28 bases in between. The CDR3 length is 18 residues. The chain's CDR3 is CASSLRRVKNRQNYGYTF. The CDR3 bases are TGTGCCAGTTCCCTCCGTCGGGTTAAGAATCGCCAGAACTATGGCTACACCTTC.

The chain combines TRBV6-5 with TRBJ2-3; D unresolved. The CDR3 has 16 residues. Trimming removed 0 bases from V and 2 bases from J, with 12 bases in between. Per the germline V gene, CDR1 is MNHEY and CDR2 is SVGAGI. This chain's CDR3 is CASSYSGLSYTDTQYF. In DNA form, the CDR3 reads TGTGCCAGCAGTTACTCGGGGTTGTCCTACACAGATACGCAGTATTTT.

This sequence joins TRBV5-1 and TRBJ2-2; perhaps D is TRBD1 or TRBD2 (5 bases each). V was clipped by 4 bases and J by 0 bases, with 22 bases between them. This CDR3 has 19 amino acids. Germline V CDR1 and CDR2: SGHRS, YFSETQ. The DNA of the CDR3 is TGCGCCAGCAGCCCACGGAGCCCCGGGACGTCCTCGAACACCGGGGAGCTGTTTTTT. Its translation is CASSPRSPGTSSNTGELFF.

The chain links TRBV27 to TRBJ2-7, with D maybe TRBD1 (6 bases). The CDR3 has 12 amino acids. V shed 7 bases and J shed 6 bases, with 13 bases lying between them. Germline values: CDR1 MNHEY, CDR2 SMNVEV (reference sequence). The CDR3 DNA reads as TGTGCCAGCACCTCTCGAGGGGGCGAGCAGTACTTC. Protein product: CASTSRGGEQYF.

The chain combines TRBV30 with TRBJ2-7, with D perhaps matching TRBD2 (6 bases). Germline V CDR1 and CDR2: GTSNPN, SVGIG (reference sequence). This CDR3 contains 13 residues. V lost 8 bases to trimming and J lost 1 base, with 15 bases between them. The CDR3 loop is CALSGVVSYEQYF. CDR3 DNA sequence: TGTGCCCTCTCGGGGGTTGTGTCCTACGAGCAGTACTTC. Full variable domain (remainder filled in from reference TRBV30 and TRBJ2-7): SQTIHQWPATLVQPVGSPLSLECTVEGTSNPNLYWYRQAAGRGLQLLFYSVGIGQISSEVPQNLSASRPQDRQFILSSKKLLLSDSGFYLCALSGVVSYEQYFGPGTRLTVT.

The chain has TRBV28 and TRBJ2-7, with TRBD1 as a possible D gene (5 bases). V was pared by 6 bases and J by 9 bases, with 12 bases between. The CDR3 runs 11 residues. The germline CDR1 and CDR2 sequences are MDHEN and SYDVKM. CDR3 nucleotide sequence: TGTGCCAGCAGCTCCAGGGCTGGGCAGTACTTC. Translated: CASSSRAGQYF. Looking up the rest from reference TRBV28 and TRBJ2-7 gives the full variable domain: DVKVTQSSRYLVKRTGEKVFLECVQDMDHENMFWYRQDPGLGLRLIYFSYDVKMKEKGDIPEGYSVSREKKERFSLILESASTNQTSMYLCASSSRAGQYFGPGTRLTVT.

V and J are TRBV5-1 and TRBJ1-1; a possible D gene is TRBD1 (5 bases). Germline-derived CDR1 and CDR2 are SGHRS and YFSETQ. The CDR3 is made up of 16 amino acids. V was trimmed by 1 base and J by 4 bases, leaving 17 bases between them. The CDR3 DNA is TGCGCCAGCAGCTTGTACGGTGCCCTCAGGGTCACTGAAGCTTTCTTT. Translation gives CASSLYGALRVTEAFF.

This clone showed up just a few times. The chain joins TRBV19 to TRBJ1-2; D might be TRBD1 (5 bases). The ends were cut back, 7 bases at V and 5 bases at J, with 17 bases in the middle. Per the germline V gene, CDR1 is LNHDA and CDR2 is SQIVND (reference sequence). CDR3 length: 14 amino acids. CDR3 sequence (DNA): TGTGCCAGTACCATCGGGGCTCTTTCATATGGCTACACCTTC. Its protein product is CASTIGALSYGYTF.

The chain carries TRBV5-1 and TRBJ2-7; D possibly corresponds to TRBD1 (6 bases). V lost 5 bases, J lost 1 base, and 13 bases lay in between. This CDR3 is 14 amino acids long. Per the germline V gene, CDR1 is SGHRS and CDR2 is YFSETQ. CDR3 in amino acids: CASSDRTRSYEQYF. CDR3 sequence (DNA): TGCGCCAGCAGTGACAGGACCCGATCCTACGAGCAGTACTTC. The variable domain in full, completed from reference TRBV5-1 and TRBJ2-7, reads KAGVTQTPRYLIKTRGQQVTLSCSPISGHRSVSWYQQTPGQGLQFLFEYFSETQRNKGNFPGRFSGRQFSNSRSEMNVSTLELGDSALYLCASSDRTRSYEQYFGPGTRLTVT.

This sequence joins TRBV4-1 and TRBJ2-1; a weak D match, TRBD1 (6 bases). The CDR3 loop spans 14 amino acids. Trimming cost V 1 base and J 8 bases, with 12 bases left between them. Germline CDR1 is MGHRA and CDR2 is YSYEKL. The CDR3 bases are TGCGCCAGCAGCCAAGGGGGGCCTGGAGATGAGCAGTTCTTC. This translates into CASSQGGPGDEQFF.

The genes are TRBV6-5 and TRBJ1-1, with D perhaps matching TRBD1 (6 bases). V lost 1 base and J 0 bases, leaving 12 bases between the germline ends. This CDR3 spans 16 amino acids. Germline values: CDR1 MNHEY, CDR2 SVGAGI. The DNA of the CDR3 is TGTGCCAGCAGTTACTTTAGGGACATTCTGAACACTGAAGCTTTCTTT. Translated, it gives CASSYFRDILNTEAFF.

The genes are TRBV19 and TRBJ2-1; D is ambiguous. CDR3 size: 13 residues. Germline V gene sequence: CDR1 LNHDA, CDR2 SQIVND (reference sequence). V was cut by 7 bases and J by 2 bases, with 9 bases left in between. The CDR3 region is CASTLWPYNEQFF. In nucleotides, the CDR3 is TGTGCCAGTACCTTATGGCCCTACAATGAGCAGTTCTTC.

CDR3 sequence reads: CAISEAAHIKAFF. The CDR3 bases are TGTGCCATCAGTGAGGCAGCTCACATTAAAGCTTTCTTT. The chain has TRBV10-3 and TRBJ1-1; no firm D call. The CDR3 loop spans 13 amino acids. V shed 2 bases and J shed 9 bases, with 13 bases lying between them. Germline lookup yields CDR1 ENHRY and CDR2 SYGVKD.

The chain uses TRBV30 and TRBJ1-1; D perhaps matches TRBD1 (5 bases). The CDR3 length is 13 residues. Trimming shortened V by 3 bases and J by 11 bases, and 19 bases separated the two germline ends. Germline CDR1 reads GTSNPN; CDR2 reads SVGIG (reference sequence). The chain's CDR3 is CAWSPGPKRAAFF. The CDR3 region has the DNA TGTGCCTGGAGCCCGGGACCCAAAAGGGCGGCTTTCTTT.

V gene TRBV6-5 combines with J gene TRBJ2-7; D remains ambiguous. Between the trimmed V and J ends, which lost 2 bases and 6 bases, there was a span of 11 bases. Per germline, CDR1 MNHEY and CDR2 SVGAGI. The CDR3 length is 13 residues. The CDR3 loop reads CASSYGPGAEQYF. The CDR3 nucleotides are TGTGCCAGCAGTTACGGACCAGGAGCCGAGCAGTACTTC.

This chain joins TRBV9 and TRBJ2-2; D gene uncertain. V lost 4 bases and J lost 2, with 3 bases in between. Germline V CDR1 and CDR2: SGDLS, YYNGEE. The CDR3 consists of 12 residues. CDR3 in DNA: TGTGCCAGCAGCCAAAACACCGGGGAGCTGTTTTTT. It encodes CASSQNTGELFF.

CDR3 bases: TGTGCCACCCGGGCGCAGGTCGGCGGCTACACCTTC. Translation: CATRAQVGGYTF. The chain links TRBV6-1 to TRBJ1-2; D ambiguous. The CDR3 has 12 amino acids. The V gene lost 10 bases and the J gene lost 8 bases, with 17 bases spanning the gap. Looked up from germline, CDR1 is MNHNS and CDR2 is SASEGT.

CDR3 coding DNA: TGTGCGCTGGGGGGGAGTTGGGAGACCCAGTACTTC. Translated, it gives CALGGSWETQYF. V is TRBV2 and J is TRBJ2-5; 7 bases fit TRBD2. Germline V gene sequence: CDR1 SNHLY, CDR2 FYNNEI. This CDR3 spans 12 amino acids.

The chain has TRBV7-9 and TRBJ1-1; 7 bases align to TRBD1. The germline CDR1 and CDR2 sequences are SEHNR and FQNEAQ (reference sequence). The CDR3 contains 16 residues. Germline trimming cut 5 bases from V and 6 bases from J; bases unmatched to any gene: 15. The DNA for the CDR3 is TGTGCCAGCAGCCTTTCGAGAGGGACAGCCGACCCTGAAGCTTTCTTT. Translation gives CASSLSRGTADPEAFF.

The chain has TRBV9 and TRBJ2-6; the D is unclear. Germline CDR1 is SGDLS and CDR2 is YYNGEE. The CDR3 is 15 amino acids. The V and J ends lost 3 bases and 0 bases respectively, with 7 bases between them. CDR3 sequence reads: CASSARSSGANVLTF. The DNA for the CDR3 is TGTGCCAGCAGCGCCCGGAGCTCTGGGGCCAACGTCCTGACTTTC.